These 19 T cell receptor beta chains were all obtained from the same sample, sequenced in a study of blood T cell repertoires in COVID-19. The data were produced by immunoSEQ multiplex PCR, yet TCRdb's version contains in-frame clones alone and is incomplete. The sample has about 210,000 clones, about 91% seen once. The sample taken for sequencing was peripheral blood. These receptor sequences come from a man between 25 and 39 years old with acute or convalescent COVID-19.

The V gene is TRBV7-2, the J gene TRBJ1-3; 7 bases are shared with TRBD1. With 3 bases clipped from V and 4 bases from J, the junction kept 9 bases outside the gene matches. There are 16 residues in the CDR3. From germline, CDR1 is SGHTA and CDR2 FQGNSA. CDR3 region: CASSLMTGRVGNTIYF. CDR3 DNA sequence: TGTGCCAGCAGCTTGATGACAGGGAGAGTAGGAAACACCATATATTTT. Combining the CDR3 with reference TRBV7-2 and TRBJ1-3 gives the whole variable domain GAGVSQSPSNKVTEKGKDVELRCDPISGHTALYWYRQSLGQGLEFLIYFQGNSAPDKSGLPSDRFSAERTGGSVSTLTIQRTQQEDSAVYLCASSLMTGRVGNTIYFGEGSWLTVV.

This chain uses TRBV7-3 with TRBJ2-2; TRBD2 agrees at 7 bases. Per germline, CDR1 SGHTA and CDR2 FQGTGA. Trimming cost V 5 bases and J 0 bases; bases outside gene matches: 6. The CDR3 runs 16 residues. In DNA form, the CDR3 reads TGTGCCAGCAGCCCGATAGCGGGTGCGAACACCGGGGAGCTGTTTTTT. Translated: CASSPIAGANTGELFF.

CDR3: CASTTSLGADTQYF. The CDR3 bases are TGTGCCAGCACGACTAGTCTGGGGGCAGATACGCAGTATTTT. The chain links TRBV28 to TRBJ2-3; D might be TRBD2 (6 bases). The CDR3 runs to 14 residues. Per germline, CDR1 MDHEN and CDR2 SYDVKM. Trimming removed 7 bases at V and 4 bases at J, with 15 bases between.

CDR3 DNA sequence: TGTGCCAGCAGCGTAGTTACTAGTCAGGCGCAGTATTTT. This encodes CASSVVTSQAQYF. The rearrangement uses TRBV5-5 and TRBJ2-3, with a weak D call TRBD2 (5 bases). The CDR3 spans 13 residues. The germline CDR1 and CDR2 sequences are SGHKS and YYEKEE (reference sequence). The V end was cut by 4 bases, the J end by 10 bases, with 16 bases between.

The chain is built from TRBV2 and TRBJ2-5; TRBD2 matches 13 bases. CDR3 length equals 16 residues. Germline V gives CDR1 SNHLY, CDR2 FYNNEI. Losses at the gene ends were 4 bases for V and 5 bases for J; bases not matched to a gene: 7. CDR3 residues: CASSVGGLAGTETQYF. In DNA form, the CDR3 reads TGTGCCAGCAGTGTTGGGGGACTAGCGGGAACGGAGACCCAGTACTTC. Complete variable domain (other parts from reference TRBV2 and TRBJ2-5): EPEVTQTPSHQVTQMGQEVILRCVPISNHLYFYWYRQILGQKVEFLVSFYNNEISEKSEIFDDQFSVERPDGSNFTLKIRSTKLEDSAMYFCASSVGGLAGTETQYFGPGTRLLVL.

This clone was detected once. The J gene is TRBJ2-5, the V gene TRBV6-1; no reliable D call. In germline, CDR1 is MNHNS, CDR2 SASEGT. The CDR3 contains 12 residues. V was pared by 3 bases and J by 4 bases, with 6 bases between. Here the CDR3 DNA reads TGTGCCAGCAGTGAGTACTTAGAGACCCAGTACTTC. It specifies CASSEYLETQYF.

This chain connects TRBV25-1 to TRBJ2-3; 10 bases match TRBD1. This CDR3 contains 14 residues. Germline V CDR1 and CDR2: MGHDK, SYGVNS. With 8 bases clipped from V and 4 bases from J, the junction kept 6 bases outside the gene matches. The DNA for the CDR3 is TGTGCCAGCGGCGGGACAGGGGTGCCAGATACGCAGTATTTT. This translates into CASGGTGVPDTQYF.

This chain joins TRBV18 and TRBJ1-6, with TRBD1 matching over 10 bases. Losses at the gene ends were 3 bases for V and 6 bases for J; bases not matched to a gene: 5. The CDR3 is 16 residues long. The germline V gene encodes CDR1 KGHSH and CDR2 LQKENI. In DNA form, the CDR3 reads TGTGCCAGCTCACCCCGACAGGGGGCTACTAATTCACCCCTCCACTTT. This gives the protein CASSPRQGATNSPLHF.

The chain uses TRBV7-8 and TRBJ2-3; D remains unclear. Germline V CDR1 and CDR2: SGHVS, FQNEAQ. V gave up 5 bases and J gave up 7 bases, with 10 bases separating them. CDR3 length: 12 residues. Here the CDR3 reads CASSQNLNTQYF. The CDR3 DNA reads as TGTGCCAGCAGCCAAAATCTAAATACGCAGTATTTT.

The chain links TRBV2 to TRBJ2-1, with TRBD2 matching over 10 bases. The CDR3 is 16 amino acids. Germline V gene lookup returns CDR1 SNHLY and CDR2 FYNNEI. V was pared by 7 bases and J by 6 bases, with 12 bases of the junction left unmatched. The CDR3 nucleotides read TGTGCCAGCAAAACCGGCTTGGCTAGCGGGAGCAATGAGCAGTTCTTC. Translating it yields CASKTGLASGSNEQFF.

This chain connects TRBV6-5 to TRBJ1-1; TRBD1 matches at 7 bases. The CDR3 sequence is 14 residues long. Trimming took 7 bases from V and 4 from J; bases not matched to a gene: 9. Germline-derived CDR1 and CDR2 are MNHEY and SVGAGI. CDR3 sequence reads: CASIHDWDSTEAFF. DNA of the CDR3: TGTGCCAGCATCCATGATTGGGACAGCACTGAAGCTTTCTTT.

V is TRBV10-3 and J is TRBJ1-1; D unclear. Trimming removed 3 bases at V and 11 bases at J, with 13 bases between. There are 12 residues in the CDR3. Germline CDR1 and CDR2: ENHRY and SYGVKD. CDR3 bases: TGTGCCATCAGTGAAACACGAGGGTCTGCTTTCTTT. Translation: CAISETRGSAFF.

The V and J genes are TRBV9 and TRBJ2-5; D perhaps matches TRBD1 (6 bases). Germline CDR1 and CDR2: SGDLS and YYNGEE. This CDR3 has 15 amino acids. The V end lost 0 bases, the J end lost 2 bases, and 11 bases lay between the germline ends. The CDR3 sequence is CASSVGTGIQETQYF. CDR3 sequence (DNA): TGTGCCAGCAGCGTAGGAACAGGGATACAAGAGACCCAGTACTTC. The variable domain in full, with the rest retrieved from reference TRBV9 and TRBJ2-5, is DSGVTQTPKHLITATGQRVTLRCSPRSGDLSVYWYQQSLDQGLQFLIQYYNGEERAKGNILERFSAQQFPDLHSELNLSSLELGDSALYFCASSVGTGIQETQYFGPGTRLLVL.

The gene calls are TRBV5-1 and TRBJ2-1; 16 bases are a match to TRBD2. V shed 4 bases, J shed 15 bases, and the junction held 10 bases outside the gene matches. Germline assignment: CDR1 SGHRS and CDR2 YFSETQ. The CDR3 is 15 amino acids. The CDR3 DNA reads as TGCGCCAGCAGCACCGGGACTAGCGGGGGGGTGGTTCGGTTCTTC. Its protein is CASSTGTSGGVVRFF. Complete variable domain (other parts from reference TRBV5-1 and TRBJ2-1): KAGVTQTPRYLIKTRGQQVTLSCSPISGHRSVSWYQQTPGQGLQFLFEYFSETQRNKGNFPGRFSGRQFSNSRSEMNVSTLELGDSALYLCASSTGTSGGVVRFFGPGTRLTVL.

V usage is TRBV5-1 and J usage is TRBJ1-6; 8 bases agree with TRBD1. The germline V gene has CDR1 SGHRS and CDR2 YFSETQ. The CDR3 consists of 15 residues. J gave up 15 bases and V 0 bases, and 11 bases lay outside the gene matches. CDR3 region: CASSLVQGATRVLHF. The CDR3 coding sequence is TGCGCCAGCAGCTTGGTCCAGGGGGCCACCCGGGTCCTCCACTTT.

This clone was counted a single time. The V call is TRBV24-1, the J call TRBJ2-2, with TRBD2 identical over 14 bases. V was pared by 6 bases and J by 4 bases, with 12 bases of the junction left unmatched. This CDR3 spans 19 amino acids. Per the germline V gene, CDR1 is KGHDR and CDR2 is SFDVKD. Here the CDR3 reads CATSSPSGTSGGGTGELFF. The CDR3 DNA is TGTGCCACCAGTAGCCCATCAGGGACTAGCGGGGGTGGCACCGGGGAGCTGTTTTTT.

This clone came up a few times. This chain links TRBV29-1 with TRBJ2-7; 13 bases fit TRBD2. The germline CDR1 and CDR2 sequences are SQVTM and ANQGSEA. This CDR3 region has 17 residues. With V trimmed by 7 bases and J by 3 bases, 15 bases remained unmatched. The CDR3, as DNA: TGCAGCGGCGCGGGCTTTTCAGGGACTAGCGGGAACTACGAGCAGTACTTC. The encoded protein is CSGAGFSGTSGNYEQYF.

The chain is built from TRBV7-9 and TRBJ2-3; 8 bases map to TRBD1. The germline gives CDR1 SEHNR, CDR2 FQNEAQ (reference sequence). The trim removed 8 bases at V and 4 bases at J, leaving 8 bases unmatched. The CDR3 is 14 residues long. CDR3 protein: CASGQGARADTQYF. The CDR3 DNA is TGTGCCAGCGGTCAGGGGGCGCGGGCAGATACGCAGTATTTT.

Here the CDR3 reads CASVLNRNEQFF. Written as DNA, the CDR3 is TGTGCCAGCGTCCTCAATCGGAATGAGCAGTTCTTC. The V and J genes are TRBV11-2 and TRBJ2-1; the D is unclear. The CDR3 extends over 12 amino acids. V lost 8 bases, J lost 7 bases, and 12 bases lay in between. The V gene's germline CDR1 is SGHAT and CDR2 FQNNGV.